This TCR beta chain was documented in a study of human T cells and chemical hapten exposure. Study results and caveats: Expanded TCRs produced significantly more large CDR3 similarity clusters than controls did. TCRs exceeding 1 in 1000 frequency stayed unchanged with DPC sensitization.

Germline CDR1 and CDR2: SGHTA and FQGNSA. V shed 5 bases, J shed 5 bases, and the junction held 6 bases outside the gene matches. This CDR3 is 15 amino acids long. The time point: pre-sensitization, week 0. The treatment: therapeutic diphenylcyclopropenone sensitization with weekly scalp DPC. Notes on this clonotype: Its target is not known.

Using its own MiXCR run on the RACE reads, TCRdb lists one record per CDR3 protein. Altogether roughly 81,000 distinct CDR3 sequences are present, 8.5% being singletons, with the ten largest covering 2.5% to 3%. The chain combines TRBV7-2 with TRBJ2-1; 10 nucleotides match TRBD1. The receptor was isolated from a man in his forties with alopecia areata. Some clones in this sample may be carry-over from other donors' samples. Material: whole blood, obtained in connection with sensitization to the hapten diphenylcyclopropenone (DPC). This CDR3 is CASSLGQGRDNEQFF. The CDR3 DNA reads as TGTGCCAGCAGCCTGGGACAGGGGAGGGACAATGAGCAGTTCTTC.